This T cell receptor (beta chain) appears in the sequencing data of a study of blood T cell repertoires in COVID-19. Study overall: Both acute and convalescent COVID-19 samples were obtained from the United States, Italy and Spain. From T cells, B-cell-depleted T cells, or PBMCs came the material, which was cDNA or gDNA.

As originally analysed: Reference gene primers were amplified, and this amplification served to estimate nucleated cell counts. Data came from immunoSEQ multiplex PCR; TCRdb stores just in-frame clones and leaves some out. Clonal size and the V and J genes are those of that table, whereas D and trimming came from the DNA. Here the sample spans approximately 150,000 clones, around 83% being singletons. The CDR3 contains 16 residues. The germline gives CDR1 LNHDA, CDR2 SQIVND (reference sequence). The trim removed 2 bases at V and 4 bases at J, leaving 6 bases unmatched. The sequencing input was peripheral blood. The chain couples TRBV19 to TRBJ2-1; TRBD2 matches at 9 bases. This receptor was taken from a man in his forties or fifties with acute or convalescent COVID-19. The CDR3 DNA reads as TGTGCCAGTAGTATAATGCCCAGCGGGGGGTACAATGAGCAGTTCTTC. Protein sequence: CASSIMPSGGYNEQFF.